These T cell receptor beta chains were read from a single sample in a study of cytomegalovirus exposure and HLA in healthy donors. Data came from immunoSEQ multiplex PCR; TCRdb stores just in-frame clones and leaves some out. The table lists 65,000 to 80,000 clones, roughly 80% of them singletons. The sequencing input was PBMCs. Receptors originate from a woman in her thirties or forties in good health and CMV-seropositive. CDR3s include the opening cysteine and the closing phenylalanine or tryptophan. Fields, in order: clone size, CDR3 length, D gene, J gene, V gene, CDR3 DNA, CDR3 protein. The D gene is left open where the match is weak. A clone size is listed for some rows: how often the clone was seen (once, few, many), or a class if it is expanded.

-	14	-	TRBJ1-5	TRBV7-9	TGTGCCAGCAGCTTAGGGGGGCTAGGTCAGCCCCAGCATTTT	CASSLGGLGQPQHF
-	13	TRBD2	TRBJ2-7	TRBV10-3	TGTGCCACCCTGTCAGCTAGCGGCTACGAGCAGTACTTC	CATLSASGYEQYF
-	14	-	TRBJ1-2	TRBV19	TGTGCCAGTAGGATCACCAGACAGGAGCGTGGCTACACCTTC	CASRITRQERGYTF
few	13	TRBD1	TRBJ1-6	TRBV30	TGTGCCTGGGACGGGACAGGGAATTCACCCCTCCACTTT	CAWDGTGNSPLHF
-	16	-	TRBJ2-7	TRBV11-2	TGTGCCAGCACCCCCCTCGGAATAGCAGACAGCTACGAGCAGTACTTC	CASTPLGIADSYEQYF
-	12	-	TRBJ2-2	TRBV29-1	TGCAGCGTTGCGACTCACACCGGGGAGCTGTTTTTT	CSVATHTGELFF
-	14	-	TRBJ1-5	TRBV28	TGTGCCTCCGAGGGGCCGGGACAACATCAGCCCCAGCATTTT	CASEGPGQHQPQHF
-	18	TRBD2	TRBJ2-7	TRBV29-1	TGCAGCGTTGAAGGTGCAGCTAGCGGGGGGACTCTGGGCTACGAGCAGTACTTC	CSVEGAASGGTLGYEQYF
-	13	-	TRBJ2-1	TRBV29-1	TGCAGCGTTGCTGGCAGGGCAGGGAATGAGCAGTTCTTC	CSVAGRAGNEQFF
once	14	-	TRBJ1-2	TRBV29-1	TGCAGCGTTGAGGACAGATTTATACTCTATGGCTACACCTTC	CSVEDRFILYGYTF
-	17	-	TRBJ1-6	TRBV5-1	TGCGCCAGCAGCTTGGGGTCGGGGGGATCGTATAATTCACCCCTCCACTTT	CASSLGSGGSYNSPLHF
-	16	TRBD2	TRBJ2-1	TRBV10-3	TGTGCCATCGGGCGCTCAGGACTAGACGGGAGCAATGAGCAGTTCTTC	CAIGRSGLDGSNEQFF
-	14	-	TRBJ1-2	TRBV4-2	TGTGCCAGCAGCCCTCTCGAGGGTAACTATGGCTACACCTTC	CASSPLEGNYGYTF
-	14	-	TRBJ1-4	TRBV7-2	TGTGCCAGCAGCTTAGCCTCAACTAATGAAAAACTGTTTTTT	CASSLASTNEKLFF
few	13	-	TRBJ1-2	TRBV30	TGTGCCTGGAGCCGTGGGGGCGCTTACGGCTACACCTTC	CAWSRGGAYGYTF
-	15	-	TRBJ1-1	TRBV29-1	TGCAGCGTTGTTGTTAGGAGCCCGGCGAACCCTGAAGCTTTCTTT	CSVVVRSPANPEAFF
-	15	-	TRBJ2-5	TRBV5-1	TGCGCCAGCAGCTTGGCTAGGTTGGCCGGGGAGACCCAGTACTTC	CASSLARLAGETQYF
-	13	-	TRBJ2-7	TRBV29-1	TGCAGCGTTGAAGACAGAAACCCCTACGAGCAGTACTTC	CSVEDRNPYEQYF
few	15	TRBD2	TRBJ2-7	TRBV9	TGTGCCAGCAGCTCATACGGGACTAGCGGATCCGAGCAGTACTTC	CASSSYGTSGSEQYF
-	16	-	TRBJ1-2	TRBV6-5	TGCGCCAGCAGTTATGTGTTAGGAGGGAACGACTATGGCTACACCTTC	CASSYVLGGNDYGYTF
-	12	-	TRBJ1-6	TRBV6-1	TGTGCCAGCAGTGAAGCGCCTCGACAGGTCCACTTT	CASSEAPRQVHF
-	14	TRBD1	TRBJ1-1	TRBV2	TGTGCCAGCAGAGAGGGACTCGACAGGGGGCAAGCTTTCTTT	CASREGLDRGQAFF
-	15	-	TRBJ2-3	TRBV7-8	TGTGCCAGCAGGAAGGACAGAATAATCACAGATACGCAGTATTTT	CASRKDRIITDTQYF
-	13	TRBD2	TRBJ2-7	TRBV7-2	TGTGCCAGCACTGGGCGGGAGGGCCACGAGCAGTACTTC	CASTGREGHEQYF
once	13	TRBD1	TRBJ1-2	TRBV29-1	TGCAGCGTTGGACAGGGGGGCAACTATGGCTACACCTTC	CSVGQGGNYGYTF
-	15	-	TRBJ2-3	TRBV28	TGTGCCAGCAGTTTGTCGGGGGATTACACAGATACGCAGTATTTT	CASSLSGDYTDTQYF
once	16	-	TRBJ2-1	TRBV5-1	TGCGCCAGCAGCTTGGCCTCAGGGTCTATCTACAATGAGCAGTTCTTC	CASSLASGSIYNEQFF
few	15	TRBD1	TRBJ2-3	TRBV5-1	TGCGCCAGCAGCCCGAGCCGACAGGGGCCAGATACGCAGTATTTT	CASSPSRQGPDTQYF
-	15	-	TRBJ1-1	TRBV28	TGTGCCAGCAGGACATACAGGATACAGAACACTGAAGCTTTCTTT	CASRTYRIQNTEAFF
-	15	TRBD1	TRBJ2-2	TRBV5-4	TGTGCCAGCACCCCGACAGGGGGAGGTTCCGGGGAGCTGTTTTTT	CASTPTGGGSGELFF
-	17	TRBD2	TRBJ2-2	TRBV4-1	TGCGCCAGCAGCCAAGACTCCGGCGGGGGGCGCACCGGGGAGCTGTTTTTT	CASSQDSGGGRTGELFF
-	13	TRBD1	TRBJ2-7	TRBV2	TGTGCCAGCAGGCCAGGGACAGACTACGAGCAGTACTTC	CASRPGTDYEQYF
few	12	-	TRBJ2-1	TRBV28	TGTGCCAGCAGGTCTCCGGGAGATGAGCAGTTCTTC	CASRSPGDEQFF
-	14	-	TRBJ1-1	TRBV29-1	TGCAGCGTTTGGGACACCCGCATGAACACTGAAGCTTTCTTT	CSVWDTRMNTEAFF
few	14	-	TRBJ1-1	TRBV6-1	TGTGCCAGCAGTCAGAGTCCTCGGGACAACGAAGCTTTCTTT	CASSQSPRDNEAFF
-	14	-	TRBJ1-6	TRBV10-3	TGTGCCATCAGCGGGGGCTCCTATAATTCACCCCTCCACTTT	CAISGGSYNSPLHF
-	14	TRBD2	TRBJ2-1	TRBV2	TGTGCCTTGAAGGCGGCTAGCGGGGGGGATGAGCAGTTCTTC	CALKAASGGDEQFF
-	13	-	TRBJ1-2	TRBV5-1	TGCGCCAGCAGCTCGTCGGGTGCCTATGGCTACACCTTC	CASSSSGAYGYTF
-	12	-	TRBJ1-1	TRBV6-5	TGTGCCAGCAGTTCAGGAAACACTGAAGCTTTCTTT	CASSSGNTEAFF
-	17	-	TRBJ1-2	TRBV7-8	TGTGCCAGCAGCTTGCGGGTCCCAGGCTTAGTTAACTATGGCTACACCTTC	CASSLRVPGLVNYGYTF
-	12	-	TRBJ2-3	TRBV28	TGTGCCAGTGGGAGGAGCACAGATACGCAGTATTTT	CASGRSTDTQYF
-	17	TRBD1	TRBJ2-3	TRBV7-6	TGTGCCAGCAGCCTCATGATTCCGGGACAGGGGACAGATACGCAGTATTTT	CASSLMIPGQGTDTQYF